The rows below give T cell receptor beta chains drawn from one sample of a study of long-term antiretroviral therapy in people with HIV. Clones were sequenced by immunoSEQ multiplex PCR, and TCRdb holds only the in-frame ones, with some missing. The table includes about 39,000 clones, roughly 87% detected once. The starting material was unsorted PBMCs, obtained 0.6 years after starting antiretroviral therapy. These receptors were collected from a young man with HIV. The CDR3 runs from the conserved cysteine through the conserved F or W. Each record gives: J gene, V gene, clone size, D gene, CDR3 DNA, CDR3 protein. A D gene is named only where the DNA matches it firmly. Some rows have no size entry. The others give once, few or many, or a class for an expanded clone.

TRBJ2-7,TRBV28,.,.,TGTGCCAGCAGTTTAGAGGCCATTAATTCCCCCGAGCAGTACTTC,CASSLEAINSPEQYF
TRBJ2-5,TRBV7-9,.,.,TGTGCCAGCAGTTCCACAGGAGATGAGACCCAGTACTTC,CASSSTGDETQYF
TRBJ1-2,TRBV2,.,.,TGTGCCAGCGAAAATACGGGGCTCTATGGCTACACCTTC,CASENTGLYGYTF
TRBJ1-2,TRBV5-1,few,.,TGCGCCAGCAGCTTGGCTAGCGCATTGAGCTATGGCTACACCTTC,CASSLASALSYGYTF
TRBJ2-3,TRBV4-1,.,.,TGCGCCAGCAGCGCAGGGATAGATACGCAGTATTTT,CASSAGIDTQYF
TRBJ2-7,TRBV5-1,.,.,TGCGCCAGCAGCTTGGCCGGTCACGAGCAGTACTTC,CASSLAGHEQYF
TRBJ2-1,TRBV5-6,.,.,TGTGCCAGCAATAGAGGGGATGAGCAGTTCTTC,CASNRGDEQFF
TRBJ2-7,TRBV7-2,.,.,TGTGCCAGCAGCGTTCAAAGGCCCTACGAGCAGTACTTC,CASSVQRPYEQYF
TRBJ2-7,TRBV9,.,TRBD1,TGTGCCAGCAGTCTAGGACAGGGGTGGGACTACGAGCAGTACTTC,CASSLGQGWDYEQYF
TRBJ1-5,TRBV30,few,.,TGTGCCTGGAGTGCAGGGGCCTATCAGCCCCAGCATTTT,CAWSAGAYQPQHF